Listed below are T cell receptor beta chains from one sample, sequenced in a study of T cell changes during pregnancy in multiple sclerosis. The data were produced by immunoSEQ multiplex PCR, yet TCRdb's version contains in-frame clones alone and is incomplete. The profile shows tens of thousands of clones, around 92% of them singletons. The source material was CD4+ T cells from peripheral blood mononuclear cells, sampled after pregnancy. These receptors came from a female donor with multiple sclerosis, enrolled in a pregnancy study. Each CDR3 is given with its conserved first and last residue. A D gene is named only where the DNA matches it firmly. Clone size is shown for a subset of rows, as once, few, many or a class of expanded clone.

j_call v_call clone_size d_call cdr3_aa cdr3_nt
TRBJ2-5 TRBV5-4 - TRBD2 CASSLWTSGLQETQYF TGTGCCAGCAGCTTGTGGACTAGCGGACTGCAAGAGACCCAGTACTTC
TRBJ2-7 TRBV5-1 - TRBD2 CASSSGTSGSGYGYEQYF TGCGCCAGCAGCTCCGGGACTAGCGGGAGTGGGTACGGCTACGAGCAGTACTTC
TRBJ2-1 TRBV4-3 - - CASSQDNLANEQFF TGCGCCAGCAGCCAAGATAATCTGGCCAATGAGCAGTTCTTC
TRBJ2-1 TRBV18 - - CASSPDSLGGQFF TGTGCCAGCTCTCCTGACTCTTTAGGGGGGCAGTTCTTC
TRBJ2-1 TRBV7-2 - - CASSAGTAFVYEQFF TGTGCCAGCAGCGCCGGGACTGCATTCGTCTATGAGCAGTTCTTC
TRBJ1-2 TRBV25-1 - - CASSGGTAYGYTF TGTGCCAGCAGTGGAGGTACCGCCTATGGCTACACCTTC
TRBJ2-3 TRBV5-5 - - CASSLDFRTDTQYF TGTGCCAGCAGCTTGGACTTTCGCACAGATACGCAGTATTTT
TRBJ2-1 TRBV7-9 once - CASSSIGGSYNEQFF TGTGCCAGCAGCTCGATCGGGGGCTCCTACAATGAGCAGTTCTTC
TRBJ1-2 TRBV6-4 - - CARRRCWHGYTF TGTGCCAGGAGGAGGTGTTGGCATGGCTACACCTTC
TRBJ2-1 TRBV19 - TRBD2 CASSLGTRRFDEQFF TGTGCCAGTAGTCTAGGGACTAGAAGATTCGATGAGCAGTTCTTC
TRBJ1-2 TRBV30 - TRBD1 CANDRGGRYGYTF TGTGCCAATGACAGGGGGGGACGGTATGGCTACACCTTC
TRBJ1-2 TRBV7-6 - - CASSSGGSYGYTF TGTGCCAGCAGCTCTGGGGGGAGCTATGGCTACACCTTC
TRBJ1-3 TRBV28 - - CASSLITGSLSGNTIYF TGTGCCAGCAGTTTAATCACAGGCTCCCTCTCTGGAAACACCATATATTTT
TRBJ1-5 TRBV7-2 once TRBD1 CASSVGTGRGNQPQHF TGTGCCAGCAGCGTCGGGACAGGGAGGGGGAATCAGCCCCAGCATTTT
TRBJ1-2 TRBV29-1 - - CSVGTGGDGYTF TGCAGCGTAGGGACGGGAGGGGATGGCTACACCTTC
TRBJ2-7 TRBV2 few TRBD1 CASSGEQGASYEQYF TGTGCCAGCAGTGGGGAACAGGGGGCTTCCTACGAGCAGTACTTC
TRBJ1-2 TRBV4-3 - - CASSQVSGLNYGYTF TGCGCCAGCAGCCAAGTATCGGGGTTAAACTATGGCTACACCTTC
TRBJ2-7 TRBV16 - - CASSQSGRGVQEQYF TGTGCCAGCAGCCAATCTGGCAGGGGAGTTCAGGAGCAGTACTTC
TRBJ2-5 TRBV21-1 - - CASSPRDRWMLETQYF TGTGCCAGCAGCCCTCGGGACAGGTGGATGTTAGAGACCCAGTACTTC
TRBJ2-2 TRBV7-2 - - CASSLVLTAGELFF TGTGCCAGCAGCTTAGTACTAACGGCGGGGGAGCTGTTTTTT
TRBJ2-1 TRBV6-1 few - CASSEGTYSYNEQFF TGTGCCAGCAGTGAGGGGACTTACTCCTACAATGAGCAGTTCTTC
TRBJ2-4 TRBV4-2 - TRBD2 CASSQGDSGSKNIQYF TGTGCCAGCAGCCAAGGGGATAGCGGGAGCAAAAACATTCAGTACTTC
TRBJ2-1 TRBV6-6 - - CASSSPAGEQFF TGTGCCAGCAGTTCGCCCGCGGGTGAGCAGTTCTTC
TRBJ1-4 TRBV7-9 - - CASSLGGHINEKLFF TGTGCCAGCAGTCTAGGGGGACACATTAATGAAAAACTGTTTTTT
TRBJ1-5 TRBV28 - - CASRRGSTRPPQHF TGTGCCAGCAGACGCGGGAGTACCCGCCCGCCCCAGCATTTT
TRBJ1-5 TRBV19 - - CASSIGQNQPQHF TGTGCCAGTAGTATAGGTCAGAATCAGCCCCAGCATTTT
TRBJ1-2 TRBV5-1 - - CASSLAGTGGGYTF TGCGCCAGCAGCTTGGCCGGGACTGGGGGAGGCTACACCTTC
TRBJ2-1 TRBV2 - - CASSGTRYNEQFF TGTGCCAGCAGTGGGACAAGATACAATGAGCAGTTCTTC
TRBJ2-1 TRBV2 - - CASSEFGLYEQFF TGTGCCAGCAGTGAATTTGGACTATATGAGCAGTTCTTC
TRBJ2-2 TRBV7-2 - - CASSPDKLNTGELFF TGTGCCAGCAGCCCGGACAAGCTGAACACCGGGGAGCTGTTTTTT
TRBJ1-1 TRBV11-2 - - CASSFFTGRGRYTEAFF TGTGCCAGCAGCTTCTTCACAGGGCGTGGAAGATACACTGAAGCTTTCTTT
TRBJ2-6 TRBV6-6 - - CASSSRAGANVLTF TGTGCCAGCAGTTCACGGGCTGGGGCCAACGTCCTGACTTTC
TRBJ2-1 TRBV7-6 - - CASGFYGGPNNEQFF TGTGCCAGTGGGTTTTACGGCGGGCCAAACAATGAGCAGTTCTTC
TRBJ2-1 TRBV7-6 - - CASSLVADSYNEQFF TGTGCCAGCAGCTTAGTTGCAGACTCGTACAATGAGCAGTTCTTC
TRBJ2-7 TRBV5-1 - TRBD1 CASSLDGTASLEQYF TGCGCCAGCAGCTTAGACGGGACAGCGTCCCTCGAGCAGTACTTC
TRBJ2-7 TRBV23-1 - - CASSPPGAVYEQYF TGCGCCAGCAGTCCCCCAGGGGCTGTCTACGAGCAGTACTTC
TRBJ1-2 TRBV29-1 - - CSVEDRVGYTF TGCAGCGTTGAAGACAGGGTTGGCTACACCTTC
TRBJ2-6 TRBV5-1 - TRBD1 CASSLGGTAIGYSGANVLTF TGCGCCAGCAGCTTGGGGGGGACAGCGATTGGCTACTCTGGGGCCAACGTCCTGACTTTC
TRBJ1-5 TRBV6-5 - - CASSRYNQPQHF TGTGCCAGCAGCCGTTATAATCAGCCCCAGCATTTT
TRBJ2-3 TRBV29-1 - TRBD2 CSVEGLTSTDTQYF TGCAGCGTTGAGGGACTAACTAGCACAGATACGCAGTATTTT
TRBJ2-7 TRBV6-5 - TRBD2 CASSLAGDGQYF TGTGCCAGCAGCCTAGCGGGAGACGGGCAGTACTTC
TRBJ2-3 TRBV11-3 - TRBD2 CASSLLAGGLADTQYF TGTGCCAGCAGCTTACTAGCGGGAGGGTTAGCAGATACGCAGTATTTT
TRBJ1-2 TRBV28 - TRBD1 CASSKGQDYTF TGTGCCAGCAGTAAAGGACAGGACTACACCTTC
TRBJ1-5 TRBV10-3 few TRBD1 CATGTDNQPQHF TGTGCCACCGGGACAGACAATCAGCCCCAGCATTTT
TRBJ2-4 TRBV7-9 - - CASSLGFAENIQYF TGTGCCAGCAGCTTAGGGTTCGCGGAAAACATTCAGTACTTC
TRBJ1-3 TRBV15 - - CATSRAAGNTIYF TGTGCCACCAGCAGAGCCGCGGGAAACACCATATATTTT
TRBJ1-5 TRBV4-1 - - CASSQTQVFNQPQHF TGCGCCAGCAGCCAAACCCAGGTATTCAATCAGCCCCAGCATTTT
TRBJ2-5 TRBV5-1 - TRBD2 CASSLGTSGIETQYF TGCGCCAGCAGCCTAGGGACTAGCGGGATCGAGACCCAGTACTTC
TRBJ2-6 TRBV19 - TRBD2 CASSMGGSGANVLTF TGTGCCAGTAGTATGGGGGGGTCCGGGGCCAACGTCCTGACTTTC
TRBJ1-2 TRBV6-5 once TRBD1 CASSYGTETNYGYTF TGTGCCAGCAGTTACGGGACAGAGACTAACTATGGCTACACCTTC
TRBJ1-3 TRBV27 - - CASSLFGDSRNTIYF TGTGCCAGCAGTTTATTTGGAGACTCGCGAAACACCATATATTTT
TRBJ2-7 TRBV15 once - CATSRDVGYEQYF TGTGCCACCAGCAGAGATGTCGGCTACGAGCAGTACTTC